Listed below are T cell receptor beta chains from one sample, sequenced in a study of blood T cell repertoires in COVID-19. TCRdb's copy holds only in-frame clones and misses some; the assay was immunoSEQ multiplex PCR. The sample contains about 280,000 clones, approximately 88% of which appear only once. The sample was PBMCs or T cells enriched from blood (not recorded which). These receptor sequences come from a woman in her 40s who had recovered from COVID-19. Both conserved end residues are part of each CDR3. D genes are given only for firm matches. Clone size is stated in some rows and not others, as once, few, many or a class when expanded.

J gene,clone size,V gene,D gene,CDR3 protein,CDR3 DNA
TRBJ2-7,NA,TRBV28,TRBD2,CASSLTSGIHEQYF,TGTGCCAGCAGTTTAACTAGCGGGATCCACGAGCAGTACTTC
TRBJ1-5,NA,TRBV3-1/TRBV3-2,TRBD1,CASSSSDRAFDQPQHF,TGTGCCAGCAGCTCTTCGGACAGGGCCTTTGATCAGCCCCAGCATTTT
TRBJ2-5,NA,TRBV2,NA,CASSSQGLGETQYF,TGTGCCAGCAGTTCACAGGGATTGGGAGAGACCCAGTACTTC
TRBJ2-7,NA,TRBV5-1,TRBD2,CASSLGPSGANYEQYF,TGCGCCAGCAGCTTGGGTCCCAGCGGGGCTAACTACGAGCAGTACTTC
TRBJ1-5,NA,TRBV5-1,TRBD1,CASRVDRVPPQHF,TGCGCCAGCAGGGTGGACAGGGTTCCGCCCCAGCATTTT
TRBJ2-7,NA,TRBV19,NA,CASSTPGTPSYEQYF,TGTGCCAGTAGTACGCCCGGGACTCCCTCCTACGAGCAGTACTTC
TRBJ2-5,NA,TRBV6-5,NA,CASSYSSSVQETQYF,TGTGCCAGCAGTTACTCGAGTAGCGTACAAGAGACCCAGTACTTC
TRBJ1-1,NA,TRBV5-1,NA,CASSLATANTEAFF,TGCGCCAGCAGCTTGGCCACAGCAAACACTGAAGCTTTCTTT
TRBJ2-2,NA,TRBV13,NA,CASSARETTGELFF,TGTGCCAGCAGCGCCCGGGAGACCACCGGGGAGCTGTTTTTT
TRBJ1-5,NA,TRBV24-1,NA,CATSDRGQTSNQPQHF,TGTGCCACCAGTGATCGCGGACAGACTAGCAATCAGCCCCAGCATTTT
TRBJ2-7,NA,TRBV7-2,NA,CASSPTSSYEQYF,TGTGCCAGCAGCCCGACTAGCTCCTACGAGCAGTACTTC
TRBJ2-1,few,TRBV28,TRBD2,CASSSSGNFKVF,TGTGCCAGCAGTTCTAGCGGAAACTTCAAGGTCTTC
TRBJ2-3,NA,TRBV6-5,TRBD2,CASKIAGEADTQYF,TGTGCCAGCAAGATAGCGGGAGAAGCAGATACGCAGTATTTT
TRBJ2-6,NA,TRBV27,NA,CASSTGASGANVLTF,TGTGCCAGCAGTACAGGAGCCTCTGGGGCCAACGTCCTGACTTTC
TRBJ2-7,few,TRBV27,NA,CASSSSLLARALYEQYF,TGTGCCAGCAGTTCTAGCCTCCTAGCGCGAGCACTCTACGAGCAGTACTTC
TRBJ2-7,NA,TRBV11-2,TRBD1,CASTLGWSNRGSEQYF,TGTGCCAGCACCCTCGGGTGGAGTAACAGGGGGAGCGAGCAGTACTTC
TRBJ2-7,NA,TRBV5-1,NA,CASSLVGGLYEQYF,TGCGCCAGCAGCTTGGTCGGGGGGCTCTACGAGCAGTACTTC
TRBJ2-6,NA,TRBV19,NA,CASSISSISGANVLTF,TGTGCCAGTAGTATTTCGAGCATCTCTGGGGCCAACGTCCTGACTTTC
TRBJ1-5,NA,TRBV7-2,NA,CASSLDSNQPQHF,TGTGCCAGCAGTCTAGACAGCAATCAGCCCCAGCATTTT
TRBJ1-2,once,TRBV27,NA,CASSPYVDSGYTF,TGTGCCAGCAGTCCCTACGTAGACAGTGGCTACACCTTC
TRBJ2-7,NA,TRBV11-3,TRBD2,CASSGLAGGEQYF,TGTGCCAGCAGCGGACTAGCGGGTGGTGAGCAGTACTTC
TRBJ2-2,NA,TRBV25-1,NA,CASSEAGVRGGELFF,TGTGCCAGCAGTGAGGCAGGGGTTCGGGGCGGGGAGCTGTTTTTT
TRBJ2-2,NA,TRBV28,NA,CASSLAGVTGELFF,TGTGCCAGCAGTTTAGCAGGGGTCACCGGGGAGCTGTTTTTT
TRBJ2-2,NA,TRBV3-1/TRBV3-2,TRBD2,CASSHSGTGELFF,TGTGCCAGCAGCCATAGCGGGACCGGGGAGCTGTTTTTT
TRBJ1-1,NA,TRBV29-1,NA,CSVGIWDKKLNTEAFF,TGCAGCGTTGGAATCTGGGACAAGAAATTGAACACTGAAGCTTTCTTT
TRBJ2-7,few,TRBV28,TRBD1,CASSTGARSSYEQYF,TGTGCCAGCAGCACAGGGGCCCGTTCCTCCTACGAGCAGTACTTC
TRBJ2-2,NA,TRBV11-2,TRBD1,CASRPPGTGGPRGTGELFF,TGTGCCAGCAGACCTCCCGGGACAGGGGGCCCCCGGGGCACCGGGGAGCTGTTTTTT
TRBJ1-1,NA,TRBV23-1,TRBD1,CASSQPRDRADGEAFF,TGCGCCAGCAGTCAACCCCGGGACAGGGCTGATGGTGAAGCTTTCTTT
TRBJ1-5,NA,TRBV2,TRBD1,CASALQGAQPQHF,TGTGCCAGCGCCCTCCAGGGGGCTCAGCCCCAGCATTTT
TRBJ1-3,once,TRBV5-4,NA,CASSLLGTGNTIYF,TGTGCCAGCAGCTTGCTCGGGACTGGAAACACCATATATTTT
TRBJ2-5,NA,TRBV7-3,NA,CASSFTGEVWETQYF,TGTGCCAGCAGCTTCACGGGGGAGGTCTGGGAGACCCAGTACTTC
TRBJ2-1,NA,TRBV7-2,NA,CASSPSNNEQFF,TGTGCCAGCAGCCCCAGTAACAATGAGCAGTTCTTC
TRBJ2-7,NA,TRBV11-2,NA,CASSLDIFAYEQYF,TGTGCCAGCAGCTTAGACATTTTTGCCTACGAGCAGTACTTC
TRBJ2-1,once,TRBV24-1,NA,CATSGRESSYNEQFF,TGTGCCACCAGTGGAAGGGAGAGCTCCTACAATGAGCAGTTCTTC
TRBJ2-1,once,TRBV27,TRBD2,CASSLAGGTYNEQFF,TGTGCCAGCTCCTTAGCGGGAGGAACCTACAATGAGCAGTTCTTC
TRBJ2-7,NA,TRBV4-3,NA,CASSQDHGGASYEQYF,TGCGCCAGCAGCCAAGATCACGGTGGGGCGTCCTACGAGCAGTACTTC
TRBJ2-1,many,TRBV28,TRBD2,CASSTAGGDFF,TGTGCCAGCAGTACAGCGGGAGGCGACTTCTTC
TRBJ2-7,few,TRBV2,TRBD2,CASGGLAHYEQYF,TGTGCCAGCGGGGGACTAGCCCACTACGAGCAGTACTTC
TRBJ2-7,few,TRBV12-3/TRBV12-4,NA,CASSFLQGHEQYF,TGTGCCAGCAGCTTCTTACAGGGCCACGAGCAGTACTTC
TRBJ1-4,NA,TRBV15,NA,CATSRDFLLGATNEKLFF,TGTGCCACCAGCAGAGATTTCCTCCTAGGGGCAACTAATGAAAAACTGTTTTTT
TRBJ2-1,few,TRBV3-1/TRBV3-2,TRBD1,CASSHWGQGVNNEQFF,TGTGCCAGCAGCCATTGGGGACAGGGGGTAAACAATGAGCAGTTCTTC
TRBJ1-4,NA,TRBV5-1,TRBD1,CASSIPRGGGDEKLFF,TGCGCCAGCAGCATCCCCCGTGGAGGGGGCGATGAAAAACTGTTTTTT
TRBJ2-2,NA,TRBV12-3/TRBV12-4,NA,CASTITGIGELFF,TGTGCCAGCACCATAACAGGGATCGGGGAGCTGTTTTTT
TRBJ2-7,NA,TRBV28,TRBD2,CASSSLGTSSYEQYF,TGTGCCAGCAGTTCGTTGGGGACTAGCTCCTACGAGCAGTACTTC
TRBJ2-2,once,TRBV11-3,TRBD1,CASSSSNLRDRGRAGELFF,TGTGCCAGCAGCTCAAGTAACCTCCGGGACAGGGGGCGCGCAGGGGAGCTGTTTTTT
TRBJ2-2,once,TRBV6-6,TRBD2,CASSPGLAGGLFESEELFF,TGTGCCAGCAGTCCCGGACTAGCGGGAGGCCTTTTCGAGTCGGAGGAGCTGTTTTTT